These 21 T cell receptor beta chains came from one sample sequenced in a study of T cell responses to AZD1222 COVID-19 vaccine. TCRdb's copy holds only in-frame clones and misses some; the assay was immunoSEQ multiplex PCR. The table has about 94,000 clones, nearly 90% seen once. Sample: peripheral blood, taken on day 0 of AZD1222 vaccination. These receptors were taken from an adult in good health.

The V gene is TRBV6-5, the J gene TRBJ2-7; 10 nucleotides align to TRBD1. Germline CDR1 is MNHEY and CDR2 is SVGAGI. The CDR3 runs to 14 residues. V shed 6 bases and J 3 bases; nucleotides not matched to a gene: 5. The CDR3 coding sequence is TGTGCCAGCAGCGCTGGACAGGGGGTCTACGAGCAGTACTTC. Protein: CASSAGQGVYEQYF.

This clone was counted only a few times. The chain has TRBV3-1 (or the pseudogene TRBV3-2) and TRBJ2-7; D is unresolved. Trimming removed 1 base at V and 2 bases at J, with 12 bases between. There are 15 residues in the CDR3. In germline, CDR1 is LGHDT, CDR2 YNNKEL (reference sequence). CDR3 sequence reads: CASSQALGGAYEQYF. The DNA of the CDR3 is TGTGCCAGCAGCCAAGCCCTGGGTGGGGCCTACGAGCAGTACTTC.

This clone was counted a single time. The V and J genes are TRBV6-5 and TRBJ2-2; 10 nucleotides line up with TRBD1. Germline lookup yields CDR1 MNHEY and CDR2 SVGAGI. The CDR3 covers 13 residues. V was clipped by 10 bases and J by 9 bases; unmatched bases: 8. CDR3 protein: CATTKGQGRELFF. The CDR3 DNA is TGTGCCACCACGAAGGGACAGGGGAGGGAGCTGTTTTTT.

The V gene is TRBV5-1, the J gene TRBJ2-3; 12 positions match TRBD2. Unmatched junction bases numbered 14, after V lost 4 bases and J lost 2 bases. The germline gives CDR1 SGHRS, CDR2 YFSETQ. The CDR3 has 19 amino acids. This CDR3 reads CASSTKRTSGVLNTDTQYF. In nucleotides, the CDR3 is TGCGCCAGCAGCACTAAACGGACTAGCGGGGTATTAAACACAGATACGCAGTATTTT. Drawing the rest from reference TRBV5-1 and TRBJ2-3, the complete variable domain is KAGVTQTPRYLIKTRGQQVTLSCSPISGHRSVSWYQQTPGQGLQFLFEYFSETQRNKGNFPGRFSGRQFSNSRSEMNVSTLELGDSALYLCASSTKRTSGVLNTDTQYFGPGTRLTVL.

This chain links TRBV3-1 (or the pseudogene TRBV3-2) with TRBJ1-1, with TRBD1 matching 9 bases. Germline V gene sequence: CDR1 LGHDT, CDR2 YNNKEL (reference sequence). The CDR3 runs to 14 residues. V shed 7 bases, J shed 4 bases, and the junction held 7 bases outside the gene matches. The CDR3 is CASTGQGRGTEAFF. The CDR3 DNA reads as TGTGCCAGCACCGGACAGGGGCGGGGCACTGAAGCTTTCTTT.

The chain employs TRBV6-5 and TRBJ2-1, with unresolved D. The V gene lost 6 bases and the J gene lost 7 bases, with 19 bases spanning the gap. CDR1 is MNHEY, CDR2 SVGAGI, per germline. This CDR3 contains 15 residues. As DNA, the CDR3 is TGTGCCAGCAGCCGGCGCAGCGTGGTTAATAATGAGCAGTTCTTC. Translated, it gives CASSRRSVVNNEQFF.

J is TRBJ1-2 and V is TRBV5-1; D may be TRBD1 (5 bases). Trimming took 0 bases from V and 4 from J, leaving 10 bases between them. The CDR3 sequence is 14 residues long. From germline, CDR1 is SGHRS and CDR2 YFSETQ. The CDR3 DNA sequence: TGCGCCAGCAGCTTGGATCAGGGTATCTATGGCTACACCTTC. This translates into CASSLDQGIYGYTF.

This rearrangement joins TRBV28 to TRBJ2-7; unclear D gene. Germline-derived CDR1 and CDR2 are MDHEN and SYDVKM. The CDR3 is 13 amino acids. V was cut by 2 bases and J by 2 bases, with 7 bases left in between. CDR3 in amino acids: CASSLTVPYEQYF. DNA for the CDR3: TGTGCCAGCAGTTTAACGGTCCCCTACGAGCAGTACTTC. Complete variable domain (other parts from reference TRBV28 and TRBJ2-7): DVKVTQSSRYLVKRTGEKVFLECVQDMDHENMFWYRQDPGLGLRLIYFSYDVKMKEKGDIPEGYSVSREKKERFSLILESASTNQTSMYLCASSLTVPYEQYFGPGTRLTVT.

This chain connects TRBV6-2 or TRBV6-3 to TRBJ2-7; D is possibly TRBD2 (5 bases). V was shortened by 0 bases and J by 6 bases, with 15 bases between the two germline ends. Germline-derived CDR1 and CDR2 are MNHEY and SVGEGT. CDR3 length equals 15 residues. CDR3 residues: CASSYSSGLNVEQYF. Here the CDR3 DNA reads TGTGCCAGCAGTTACTCGAGTGGACTGAATGTCGAGCAGTACTTC.

The rearrangement links TRBV30 to TRBJ1-1, with D possibly matching TRBD1 (6 bases). Germline assignment: CDR1 GTSNPN and CDR2 SVGIG (reference sequence). This CDR3 contains 13 residues. V gave up 2 bases and J gave up 2 bases, with 9 bases separating them. The CDR3 region has the DNA TGTGCCTGGAGTTTAGGGGGAAACACTGAAGCTTTCTTT. The encoded protein is CAWSLGGNTEAFF.

The chain has TRBV11-2 and TRBJ2-7; D gene ambiguous. The CDR3 extends over 11 amino acids. The germline CDR1 and CDR2 sequences are SGHAT and FQNNGV. Between the trimmed V and J ends, which lost 6 bases and 3 bases, there was a span of 6 bases. The DNA of the CDR3 is TGTGCCAGCAGGTCCGGCTACGAGCAGTACTTC. It translates to CASRSGYEQYF.

This clone was observed once. This chain uses TRBV6-1 with TRBJ2-7; 8 bases are shared with TRBD1. The CDR3 contains 15 residues. Unmatched junction bases numbered 3, after V lost 0 bases and J lost 2 bases. Looked up from germline, CDR1 is MNHNS and CDR2 is SASEGT. The CDR3, as DNA: TGTGCCAGCAGTGAAGCTCCGGGACAGGCCTACGAGCAGTACTTC. It codes for CASSEAPGQAYEQYF.

This clone was seen just once. The V gene is TRBV7-6, the J gene TRBJ1-1; D uncertain. Trimming took off 1 base at V and 5 bases at J, with 8 bases between the two ends. The V gene's germline CDR1 is SGHVS and CDR2 FNYEAQ. The CDR3 covers 13 residues. The chain's CDR3 is CASSLEGFTEAFF. Written as DNA, the CDR3 is TGTGCCAGCAGCTTAGAGGGTTTTACTGAAGCTTTCTTT. Full variable domain (outside the CDR3, taken from reference TRBV7-6 and TRBJ1-1): GAGVSQSPRYKVTKRGQDVALRCDPISGHVSLYWYRQALGQGPEFLTYFNYEAQQDKSGLPNDRFSAERPEGSISTLTIQRTEQRDSAMYRCASSLEGFTEAFFGQGTRLTVV.

The chain couples TRBV4-1 to TRBJ1-4; weak D call: TRBD1 (6 bases). The CDR3 sequence is 18 residues long. Germline assignment: CDR1 MGHRA and CDR2 YSYEKL. V dropped 0 bases and J dropped 0 bases, with 14 bases sitting between them. The CDR3 spells CASSQDHRGAATNEKLFF. In nucleotides, the CDR3 is TGCGCCAGCAGCCAAGATCATCGGGGGGCGGCAACTAATGAAAAACTGTTTTTT.

The CDR3 spells CASSFFENTEAFF. The CDR3 DNA sequence: TGTGCCAGCAGCTTCTTCGAGAACACTGAAGCTTTCTTT. This chain uses TRBV7-9 with TRBJ1-1; D uncertain. Trimming pared 3 bases from V and 1 base from J, leaving 6 bases between. The CDR3 runs 13 residues. Germline-derived CDR1 and CDR2 are SEHNR and FQNEAQ (reference sequence).

DNA for the CDR3: TGTGCCAGCAGCCAGACGGGACAGGGCTCCTACGAGCAGTACTTC. Encoded protein: CASSQTGQGSYEQYF. This rearrangement joins TRBV4-2 to TRBJ2-7, with 9 bases lining up with TRBD1. V shed 3 bases, J shed 0 bases, and the junction held 3 bases outside the gene matches. CDR3 size: 15 residues. Per the germline V gene, CDR1 is LGHNA and CDR2 is YNFKEQ.

This clone was counted once. J is TRBJ1-2 and V is TRBV4-1; TRBD1 aligns across 8 bases. The CDR3 spans 19 residues. V lost 3 bases and J lost 0; bases outside the gene matches: 15. The germline V gene encodes CDR1 MGHRA and CDR2 YSYEKL. The CDR3 DNA reads TGCGCCAGCAGCCATAAGACGGGGGCCGGACAGGGCACTAACTATGGCTACACCTTC. This translates into CASSHKTGAGQGTNYGYTF.

The chain combines TRBV2 with TRBJ1-4; no reliable D call. Trimming left V 3 bases short and J 5 bases short, with 7 bases between. The germline CDR1 and CDR2 sequences are SNHLY and FYNNEI. This CDR3 contains 13 residues. The CDR3 nucleotides are TGTGCCAGCAGTGATAGGTCGAATGAAAAACTGTTTTTT. Translation gives CASSDRSNEKLFF.

This clone was seen a single time. The V and J genes are TRBV4-2 and TRBJ2-2, with D perhaps TRBD1 or TRBD2 (6 bases each). CDR3 length: 13 residues. The germline V and J ends were trimmed by 1 base and 9 bases, with 9 bases remaining between them. Per the germline V gene, CDR1 is LGHNA and CDR2 is YNFKEQ. CDR3 residues: CASSQGRDRELFF. Here the CDR3 DNA reads TGTGCCAGCAGCCAAGGGCGGGACAGGGAGCTGTTTTTT.

The chain recombines TRBV20-1 with TRBJ1-1; 10 nucleotides match TRBD1. Germline CDR1 DFQATT, CDR2 SNEGSKA (reference sequence). J gave up 10 bases and V 1 base, and 0 bases lay outside the gene matches. CDR3 length: 11 residues. The CDR3 is CSARGQGAAFF. The CDR3 DNA is TGCAGTGCTAGAGGACAGGGGGCAGCTTTCTTT.

In this sample, this clone turned up once. The rearrangement joins TRBV2 to TRBJ1-5, with no clear D. The V gene lost 6 bases and the J gene lost 12 bases, with 27 bases spanning the gap. Germline V gene sequence: CDR1 SNHLY, CDR2 FYNNEI. This CDR3 has 16 residues. The CDR3 reads CASSEGKLLGNPFQHF. The CDR3 bases are TGTGCCAGCAGCGAGGGCAAGCTCTTGGGCAATCCTTTCCAGCATTTT.